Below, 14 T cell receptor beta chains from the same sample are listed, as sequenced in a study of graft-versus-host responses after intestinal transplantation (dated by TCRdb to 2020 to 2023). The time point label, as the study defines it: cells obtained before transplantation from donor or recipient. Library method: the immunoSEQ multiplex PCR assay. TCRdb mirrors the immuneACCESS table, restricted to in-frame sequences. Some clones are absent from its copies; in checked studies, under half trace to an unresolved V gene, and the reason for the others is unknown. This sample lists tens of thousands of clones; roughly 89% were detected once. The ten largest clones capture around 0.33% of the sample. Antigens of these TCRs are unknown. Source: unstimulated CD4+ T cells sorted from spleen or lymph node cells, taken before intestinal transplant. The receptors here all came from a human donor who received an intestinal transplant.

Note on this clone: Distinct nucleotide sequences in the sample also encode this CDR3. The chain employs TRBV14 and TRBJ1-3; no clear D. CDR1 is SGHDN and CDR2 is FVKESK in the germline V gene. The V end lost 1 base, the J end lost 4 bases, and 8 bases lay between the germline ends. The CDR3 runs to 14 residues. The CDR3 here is CASSQAGSGNTIYF. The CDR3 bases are TGTGCCAGCAGCCAAGCGGGGTCGGGAAACACCATATATTTT.

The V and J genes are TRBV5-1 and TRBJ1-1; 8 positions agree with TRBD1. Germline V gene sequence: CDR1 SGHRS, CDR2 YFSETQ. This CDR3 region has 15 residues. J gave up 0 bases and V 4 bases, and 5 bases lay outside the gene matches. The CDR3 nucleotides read TGCGCCAGCAGCCCTAGGACAGGGATGAACACTGAAGCTTTCTTT. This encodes CASSPRTGMNTEAFF.

CDR3 nucleotides: TGTGCCAGCAGTTTTCGGGGGGCGCCCACTGAAGCTTTCTTT. Protein sequence: CASSFRGAPTEAFF. This sequence joins TRBV27 and TRBJ1-1; D is perhaps TRBD1 (6 bases). The CDR3 consists of 14 residues. CDR1 is MNHEY, CDR2 SMNVEV, per germline (reference sequence). Trimming left V 3 bases short and J 4 bases short, with 12 bases between.

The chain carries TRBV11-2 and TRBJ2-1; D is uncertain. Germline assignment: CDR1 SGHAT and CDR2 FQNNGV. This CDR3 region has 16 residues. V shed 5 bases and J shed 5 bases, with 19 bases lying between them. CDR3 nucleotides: TGTGCCAGCAGCCCCAGATCTAGTCCGGCCAACAATGAGCAGTTCTTC. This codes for CASSPRSSPANNEQFF.

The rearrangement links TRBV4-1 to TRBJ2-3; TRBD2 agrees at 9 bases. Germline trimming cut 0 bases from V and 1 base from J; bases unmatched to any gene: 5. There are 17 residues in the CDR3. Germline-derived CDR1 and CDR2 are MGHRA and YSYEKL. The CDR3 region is CASSQDRASGGTDTQYF. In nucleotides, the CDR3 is TGCGCCAGCAGCCAAGATCGGGCTAGCGGGGGCACAGATACGCAGTATTTT.

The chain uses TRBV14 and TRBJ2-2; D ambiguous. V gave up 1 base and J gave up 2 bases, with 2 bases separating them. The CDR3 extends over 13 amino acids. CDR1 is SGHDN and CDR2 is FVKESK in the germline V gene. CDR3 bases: TGTGCCAGCAGCCAAGCTAACACCGGGGAGCTGTTTTTT. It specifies CASSQANTGELFF.

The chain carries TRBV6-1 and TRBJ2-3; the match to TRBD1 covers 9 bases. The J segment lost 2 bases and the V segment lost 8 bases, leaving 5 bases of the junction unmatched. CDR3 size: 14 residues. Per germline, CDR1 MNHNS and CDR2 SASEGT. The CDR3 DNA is TGTGCCAGCCGGGGACAGGGCCTCACAGATACGCAGTATTTT. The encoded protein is CASRGQGLTDTQYF.

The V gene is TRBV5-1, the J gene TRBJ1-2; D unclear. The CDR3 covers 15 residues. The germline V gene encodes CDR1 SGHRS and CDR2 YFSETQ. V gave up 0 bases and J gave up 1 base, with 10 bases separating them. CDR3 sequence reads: CASSLDNTRNYGYTF. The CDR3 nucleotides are TGCGCCAGCAGCTTGGATAATACCCGTAACTATGGCTACACCTTC.

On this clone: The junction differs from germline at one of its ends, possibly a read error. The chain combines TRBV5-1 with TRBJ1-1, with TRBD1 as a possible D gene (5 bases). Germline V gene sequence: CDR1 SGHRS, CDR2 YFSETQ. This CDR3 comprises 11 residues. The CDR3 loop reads CASSSREQGRF. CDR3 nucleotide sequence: TGCGCCAGCAGCTCCCGGGAGCAGGGAAGATTT.

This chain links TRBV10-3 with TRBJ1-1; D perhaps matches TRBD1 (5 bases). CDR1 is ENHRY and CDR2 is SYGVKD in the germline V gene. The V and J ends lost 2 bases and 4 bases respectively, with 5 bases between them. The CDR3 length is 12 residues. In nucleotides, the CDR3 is TGTGCCATCAGTGAGAGGGGCACTGAAGCTTTCTTT. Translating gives CAISERGTEAFF.

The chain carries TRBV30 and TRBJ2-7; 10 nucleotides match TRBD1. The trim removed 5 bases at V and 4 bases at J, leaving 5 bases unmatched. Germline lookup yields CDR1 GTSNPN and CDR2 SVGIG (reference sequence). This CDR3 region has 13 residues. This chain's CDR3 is CAWDRQGAYEQYF. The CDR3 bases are TGTGCCTGGGATAGACAGGGGGCTTACGAGCAGTACTTC.

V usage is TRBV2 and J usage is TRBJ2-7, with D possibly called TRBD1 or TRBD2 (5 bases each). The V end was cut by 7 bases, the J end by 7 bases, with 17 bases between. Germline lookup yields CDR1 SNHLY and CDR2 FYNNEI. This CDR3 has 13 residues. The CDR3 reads CASKVWGLGEQYF. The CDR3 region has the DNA TGTGCCAGCAAGGTTTGGGGGTTGGGGGAGCAGTACTTC.

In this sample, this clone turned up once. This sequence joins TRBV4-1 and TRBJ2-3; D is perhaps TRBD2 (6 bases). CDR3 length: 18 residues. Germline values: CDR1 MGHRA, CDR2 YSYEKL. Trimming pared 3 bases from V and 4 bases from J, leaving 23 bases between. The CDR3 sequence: CASSHLFSATGVADTQYF. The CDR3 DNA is TGCGCCAGCAGCCATCTTTTCTCGGCGACGGGAGTGGCAGATACGCAGTATTTT.

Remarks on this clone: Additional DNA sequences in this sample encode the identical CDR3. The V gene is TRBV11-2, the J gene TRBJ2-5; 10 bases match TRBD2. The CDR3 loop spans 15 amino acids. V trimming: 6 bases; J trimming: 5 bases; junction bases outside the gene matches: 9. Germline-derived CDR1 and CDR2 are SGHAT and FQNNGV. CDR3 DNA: TGTGCCAGCAGGCTAGCGGGAGTGTGGGAGGAGACCCAGTACTTC. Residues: CASRLAGVWEETQYF.